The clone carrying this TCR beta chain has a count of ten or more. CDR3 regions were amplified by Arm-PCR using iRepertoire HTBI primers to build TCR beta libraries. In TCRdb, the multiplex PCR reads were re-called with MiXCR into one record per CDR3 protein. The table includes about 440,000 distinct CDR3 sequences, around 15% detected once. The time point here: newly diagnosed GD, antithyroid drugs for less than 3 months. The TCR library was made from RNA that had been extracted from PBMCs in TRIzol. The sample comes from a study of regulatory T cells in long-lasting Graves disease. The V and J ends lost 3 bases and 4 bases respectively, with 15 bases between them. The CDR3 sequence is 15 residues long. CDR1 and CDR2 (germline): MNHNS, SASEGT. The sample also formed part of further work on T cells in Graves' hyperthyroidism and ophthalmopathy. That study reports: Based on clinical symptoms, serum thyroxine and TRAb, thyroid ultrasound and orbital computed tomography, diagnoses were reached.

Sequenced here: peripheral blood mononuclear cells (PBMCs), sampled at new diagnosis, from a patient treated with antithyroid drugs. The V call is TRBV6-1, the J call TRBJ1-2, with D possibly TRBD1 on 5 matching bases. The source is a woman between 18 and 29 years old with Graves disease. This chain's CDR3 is CASSEGTVFPYGYTF. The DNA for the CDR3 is TGTGCCAGCAGTGAGGGGACGGTCTTTCCCTATGGCTACACCTTC.